This T cell receptor (beta chain) was retrieved from a study of T cells in Graves' hyperthyroidism and ophthalmopathy. Findings and caveats of the study: A model of 13 V-J pairs discriminated ophthalmopathy from stable hyperthyroidism.

In the case of this clonotype: Its antigen is undetermined.

RNA transcripts gave rise to amplified TCR beta CDR3 regions. First-round RT-PCR targeting the TCR CDR3 was performed with the HTBI primer set. Via MiXCR, TCRdb re-called the multiplex PCR reads, giving one row per CDR3 protein. The table includes 650,000 to 800,000 distinct CDR3 sequences, 45% detected once. The sequence was obtained from an adult man with Graves' disease, either hyperthyroidism or ophthalmopathy (not recorded which). The source material was peripheral blood or thyroid tissue (not recorded which).

The CDR3 reads CASSLTGGGPYGYTF. CDR3 nucleotides: TGTGCCAGCAGCTTAACAGGGGGTGGCCCCTATGGCTACACCTTC. This sequence joins TRBV7-2 and TRBJ1-2; 8 nucleotides agree with TRBD1. Germline values: CDR1 SGHTA, CDR2 FQGNSA. Losses at the gene ends were 2 bases for V and 4 bases for J; bases not matched to a gene: 6. This CDR3 is built from 15 residues.